The 27 T cell receptor beta chains in this list originate from one sample, sequenced in a study of OX40 agonist ivuxolimab in advanced cancers. Method: immunoSEQ multiplex PCR; TCRdb's copy keeps in-frame clones and lacks some. This table holds 35,000 to 40,000 clones, over 80% found once. The input for sequencing was CD4+ or CD8+ T cells sorted from blood, taken in a trial of the OX40 agonist ivuxolimab. Receptors were obtained from an adult with an advanced solid tumor such as melanoma, head and neck, liver or kidney cancer.

J is TRBJ1-6 and V is TRBV11-2; D uncertain. Trimming shortened V by 4 bases and J by 8 bases, and 12 bases separated the two germline ends. The CDR3 runs 14 residues. The germline V gene has CDR1 SGHAT and CDR2 FQNNGV. The CDR3 here is CASSYRYRDSPLHF. The DNA for the CDR3 is TGTGCCAGCAGCTATAGGTATCGGGATTCACCCCTCCACTTT. The full variable domain, completed using reference TRBV11-2 and TRBJ1-6, is EAGVAQSPRYKIIEKRQSVAFWCNPISGHATLYWYQQILGQGPKLLIQFQNNGVVDDSQLPKDRFSAERLKGVDSTLKIQPAKLEDSAVYLCASSYRYRDSPLHFGNGTRLTVT.

This chain connects TRBV19 to TRBJ1-5, with 9 bases aligning to TRBD1. Germline V CDR1 and CDR2: LNHDA, SQIVND (reference sequence). CDR3 length equals 15 residues. The ends lost 2 bases at V and 2 bases at J; junction bases unmatched: 1. The CDR3 loop reads CASSITGGGNQPQHF. The CDR3, as DNA: TGTGCCAGTAGTATAACAGGGGGCGGCAATCAGCCCCAGCATTTT.

This chain connects TRBV28 to TRBJ1-1; TRBD1 is a possible D gene (6 bases). CDR1 and CDR2 (germline): MDHEN, SYDVKM. V was cut by 6 bases and J by 5 bases, with 22 bases left in between. The CDR3 extends over 16 amino acids. The CDR3 reads CASRAPPGAQRTEAFF. DNA for the CDR3: TGTGCCAGCAGGGCGCCCCCGGGGGCGCAGAGGACTGAAGCTTTCTTT.

The chain carries TRBV7-2 and TRBJ2-5; possible D gene TRBD1, 6 bases. The ends were cut back, 6 bases at V and 3 bases at J, with 11 bases in the middle. This CDR3 spans 13 amino acids. CDR1 and CDR2 (germline): SGHTA, FQGNSA. Here the CDR3 reads CASRNAGEETQYF. CDR3 in DNA: TGTGCCAGCAGGAACGCAGGGGAAGAGACCCAGTACTTC.

V and J are TRBV7-3 and TRBJ2-1; possibly TRBD1 for D (5 bases). The germline V gene has CDR1 SGHTA and CDR2 FQGTGA. V was clipped by 1 base and J by 2 bases, with 15 bases between them. This CDR3 has 17 residues. For the CDR3, the DNA is TGTGCCAGCAGCTTAAACGGACCCCAAGGGGCCTACAATGAGCAGTTCTTC. This gives the protein CASSLNGPQGAYNEQFF.

The rearrangement uses TRBV5-1 and TRBJ1-1, with unresolved D. With 0 bases removed from V and 11 bases from J, the gap between germline ends came to 11 bases. From germline, CDR1 is SGHRS and CDR2 YFSETQ. CDR3 length: 12 amino acids. This chain's CDR3 is CASSLEGGVAFF. The CDR3 nucleotides read TGCGCCAGCAGCTTGGAGGGTGGGGTCGCTTTCTTT.

This chain uses TRBV6-1 with TRBJ2-7; D is unclear. CDR1 MNHNS and CDR2 SASEGT come from the germline V gene. The CDR3 covers 15 residues. V was trimmed by 2 bases and J by 6 bases, leaving 17 bases between them. The CDR3 region has the DNA TGTGCCAGCAGTGAAAGGCCCCCGGCCCCCGGCGAGCAGTACTTC. Translation gives CASSERPPAPGEQYF.

This rearrangement joins TRBV6-5 to TRBJ2-1; D may match TRBD1 or TRBD2 (5 bases each). V lost 4 bases and J 6 bases, leaving 16 bases between the germline ends. There are 15 residues in the CDR3. Germline-derived CDR1 and CDR2 are MNHEY and SVGAGI. CDR3 sequence: CASSFNPPGRNEQFF. The CDR3 coding sequence is TGTGCCAGCAGTTTCAACCCCCCGGGACGCAATGAGCAGTTCTTC.

This clone came up once. This chain uses TRBV15 with TRBJ2-7, with 12 bases identical to TRBD1. The CDR3 totals 19 residues. Per germline, CDR1 LNHNV and CDR2 YYDKDF (reference sequence). The V gene end was trimmed by 2 bases and the J gene end by 7 bases; junction bases not matched to a gene: 18. In nucleotides, the CDR3 is TGTGCCACCAGCAGACCGGGACAGGGGGCCCGCGAGTACTCAGCGGAGCAGTACTTC. Amino acid sequence: CATSRPGQGAREYSAEQYF.

The chain employs TRBV19 and TRBJ1-5; D is perhaps TRBD1 (5 bases). There are 14 residues in the CDR3. Germline CDR1 LNHDA, CDR2 SQIVND (reference sequence). Trimming took off 7 bases at V and 4 bases at J, with 14 bases between the two ends. The CDR3 nucleotides read TGTGCCAGTACCCGGGACGGCACTAATCAGCCCCAGCATTTT. Amino acids: CASTRDGTNQPQHF.

J is TRBJ1-3 and V is TRBV6-4; D unresolved. Looked up from germline, CDR1 is MRHNA and CDR2 is SNTAGT. CDR3 length: 13 residues. The V gene lost 5 bases and the J gene lost 3 bases, with 8 bases spanning the gap. Here the CDR3 reads CASSRADGNTIYF. Here the CDR3 DNA reads TGTGCCAGCAGTCGGGCAGATGGAAACACCATATATTTT.

This clone was detected a few times. The chain recombines TRBV7-8 with TRBJ2-3; 8 bases line up with TRBD2. This CDR3 comprises 15 residues. Germline V CDR1 and CDR2: SGHVS, FQNEAQ. The J segment lost 4 bases and the V segment lost 2 bases, leaving 5 bases of the junction unmatched. The CDR3 DNA reads as TGTGCCAGCAGCTTACGGCGGGGGGCTGCAGATACGCAGTATTTT. Its translation is CASSLRRGAADTQYF. The full variable domain, with the rest looked up from reference TRBV7-8 and TRBJ2-3, is GAGVSQSPRYKVAKRGQDVALRCDPISGHVSLFWYQQALGQGPEFLTYFQNEAQLDKSGLPSDRFFAERPEGSVSTLKIQRTQQEDSAVYLCASSLRRGAADTQYFGPGTRLTVL.

The gene calls are TRBV6-5 and TRBJ2-3, with D hard to call. The length of the CDR3 is 13 residues. V dropped 0 bases and J dropped 1 base, with 2 bases sitting between them. Germline loops: CDR1 MNHEY, CDR2 SVGAGI. The CDR3 here is CASSYSGTDTQYF. For the CDR3, the DNA is TGTGCCAGCAGTTACTCGGGCACAGATACGCAGTATTTT.

The chain is built from TRBV11-3 and TRBJ2-1, with D perhaps given as TRBD1 or TRBD2 (5 bases each). Germline CDR1 SGHNT, CDR2 YENEEA. Trimming took 3 bases from V and 6 from J, leaving 9 bases between them. This CDR3 has 13 amino acids. The CDR3 spells CASSLGRANEQFF. The CDR3 DNA reads as TGTGCCAGCAGCTTGGGGCGGGCCAATGAGCAGTTCTTC.

The V and J genes are TRBV5-1 and TRBJ2-5, with D perhaps being TRBD1 or TRBD2 (5 bases each). V lost 0 bases to trimming and J lost 1 base, with 10 bases between them. The CDR3 has 15 residues. Per germline, CDR1 SGHRS and CDR2 YFSETQ. Written as DNA, the CDR3 is TGCGCCAGCAGCTTGGCCTCGGGACCCCAAGAGACCCAGTACTTC. Its protein product is CASSLASGPQETQYF.

J is TRBJ1-2 and V is TRBV5-4; D is unclear. The length of the CDR3 is 13 residues. Trimming shortened V by 4 bases and J by 3 bases, and 10 bases separated the two germline ends. Germline loops: CDR1 SGHNT, CDR2 YYREEE (reference sequence). CDR3 residues: CASSPSRDYGYTF. CDR3 nucleotide sequence: TGTGCCAGCAGCCCGTCGAGGGACTATGGCTACACCTTC.

V usage is TRBV7-2 and J usage is TRBJ1-4; tentatively, D is TRBD1 (5 bases). The CDR3 has 15 amino acids. Germline V gene lookup returns CDR1 SGHTA and CDR2 FQGNSA. Trimming took 0 bases from V and 4 from J, leaving 9 bases between them. The CDR3 loop is CASSLAPGYNEKLFF. CDR3 DNA sequence: TGTGCCAGCAGCTTAGCGCCAGGGTATAATGAAAAACTGTTTTTT.

The chain joins TRBV7-9 to TRBJ2-7, with unresolved D. The germline gives CDR1 SEHNR, CDR2 FQNEAQ (reference sequence). This CDR3 contains 14 residues. V was cut by 7 bases and J by 2 bases, with 15 bases left in between. CDR3 amino acids: CASTGSGPTYEQYF. The CDR3 nucleotides read TGTGCCAGCACCGGCAGTGGTCCCACCTACGAGCAGTACTTC.

The rearrangement uses TRBV27 and TRBJ1-3, with 7 bases that match TRBD1. The germline V gene encodes CDR1 MNHEY and CDR2 SMNVEV (reference sequence). The CDR3 covers 17 residues. Losses at the gene ends were 7 bases for V and 0 bases for J; bases not matched to a gene: 12. CDR3 in amino acids: CASTRDSPRISGNTIYF. Written as DNA, the CDR3 is TGTGCCAGCACCCGGGACAGTCCCCGAATCTCTGGAAACACCATATATTTT.

This chain links TRBV6-4 with TRBJ1-5; 8 bases match TRBD1. The J segment lost 6 bases and the V segment lost 3 bases, leaving 10 bases of the junction unmatched. This CDR3 region has 16 residues. CDR1 is MRHNA, CDR2 SNTAGT, per germline. In DNA, the CDR3 is TGTGCCAGCAGTGATGTCCCGGCAGGGGGCGTTCAGCCCCAGCATTTT. It encodes CASSDVPAGGVQPQHF.

The J gene is TRBJ2-3, the V gene TRBV7-3, with 7 bases lining up with TRBD1. Germline V lookup: CDR1 SGHTA, CDR2 FQGTGA. V shed 5 bases, J shed 6 bases, and the junction held 8 bases outside the gene matches. CDR3 length equals 14 residues. The CDR3 spells CASSARQGTDTQYF. The CDR3 bases are TGTGCCAGCAGCGCCCGACAGGGTACGGATACGCAGTATTTT. Drawing the rest from reference TRBV7-3 and TRBJ2-3, the complete variable domain is GAGVSQTPSNKVTEKGKYVELRCDPISGHTALYWYRQSLGQGPEFLIYFQGTGAADDSGLPNDRFFAVRPEGSVSTLKIQRTERGDSAVYLCASSARQGTDTQYFGPGTRLTVL.

The gene calls are TRBV18 and TRBJ2-7; weak D call: TRBD1 (6 bases). V was clipped by 6 bases and J by 0 bases, with 9 bases between them. CDR3 length equals 13 residues. Germline V CDR1 and CDR2: KGHSH, LQKENI. CDR3 sequence (DNA): TGTGCCAGCTCTTTACAGGGCTCCTACGAGCAGTACTTC. Its translation: CASSLQGSYEQYF.

The V call is TRBV7-2, the J call TRBJ2-2; the D is unclear. V lost 5 bases, J lost 4 bases, and 8 bases lay in between. The CDR3 totals 13 residues. The germline gives CDR1 SGHTA, CDR2 FQGNSA. The CDR3 protein is CASSRDPTGELFF. DNA for the CDR3: TGTGCCAGCAGCCGAGACCCCACCGGGGAGCTGTTTTTT. The variable domain in full, completed from reference TRBV7-2 and TRBJ2-2, reads GAGVSQSPSNKVTEKGKDVELRCDPISGHTALYWYRQSLGQGLEFLIYFQGNSAPDKSGLPSDRFSAERTGGSVSTLTIQRTQQEDSAVYLCASSRDPTGELFFGEGSRLTVL.

The chain recombines TRBV7-8 with TRBJ1-1; D perhaps matches TRBD1 (5 bases). Trimming pared 3 bases from V and 4 bases from J, leaving 15 bases between. CDR1 and CDR2 (germline): SGHVS, FQNEAQ. CDR3 length: 15 amino acids. The CDR3 DNA reads as TGTGCCAGCAGCTTTATGACGGGTGGGGGCACTGAAGCTTTCTTT. This translates into CASSFMTGGGTEAFF.

The chain joins TRBV25-1 to TRBJ1-4; D ambiguous. Germline lookup yields CDR1 MGHDK and CDR2 SYGVNS. V lost 3 bases to trimming and J lost 5 bases, with 10 bases between them. CDR3 size: 14 residues. Here the CDR3 DNA reads TGTGCCAGCAGTGACACCACTGTAAATGAAAAACTGTTTTTT. Residues: CASSDTTVNEKLFF.

In nucleotides, the CDR3 is TGTGCCAGCAGTTCATCAGGGACAGGTGCCACAGATACGCAGTATTTT. This encodes CASSSSGTGATDTQYF. This chain connects TRBV6-5 to TRBJ2-3, with 8 bases fitting TRBD1. After removal of 4 bases from V and 2 bases from J, the junction contained 8 bases not matched to a gene. Per the germline V gene, CDR1 is MNHEY and CDR2 is SVGAGI. The CDR3 consists of 16 residues.

This clone was detected only once. V usage is TRBV6-6 and J usage is TRBJ1-2; 9 positions agree with TRBD1. The CDR3 length is 14 residues. CDR1 is MNHNY, CDR2 SVGAGI, per germline (reference sequence). V was pared by 2 bases and J by 6 bases, with 4 bases of the junction left unmatched. Here the CDR3 reads CASSYTTGGDGYTF. DNA of the CDR3: TGTGCCAGCAGTTACACTACAGGGGGCGATGGCTACACCTTC.